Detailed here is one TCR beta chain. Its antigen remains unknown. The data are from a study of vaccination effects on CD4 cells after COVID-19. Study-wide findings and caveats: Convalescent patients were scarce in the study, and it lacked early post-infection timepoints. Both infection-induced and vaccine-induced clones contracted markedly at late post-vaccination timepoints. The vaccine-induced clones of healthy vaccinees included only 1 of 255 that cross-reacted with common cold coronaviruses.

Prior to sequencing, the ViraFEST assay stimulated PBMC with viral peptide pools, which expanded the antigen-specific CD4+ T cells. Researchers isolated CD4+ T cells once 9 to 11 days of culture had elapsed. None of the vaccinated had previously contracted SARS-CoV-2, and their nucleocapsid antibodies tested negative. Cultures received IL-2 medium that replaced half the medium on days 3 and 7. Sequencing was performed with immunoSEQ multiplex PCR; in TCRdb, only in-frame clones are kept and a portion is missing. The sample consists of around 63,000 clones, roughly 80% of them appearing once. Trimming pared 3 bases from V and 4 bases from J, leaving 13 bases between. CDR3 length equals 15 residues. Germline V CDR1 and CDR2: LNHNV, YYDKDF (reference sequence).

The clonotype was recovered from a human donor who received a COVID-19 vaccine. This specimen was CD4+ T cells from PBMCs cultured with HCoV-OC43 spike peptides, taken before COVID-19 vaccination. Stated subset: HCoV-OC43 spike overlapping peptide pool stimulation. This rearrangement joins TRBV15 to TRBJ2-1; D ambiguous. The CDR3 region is CATSSFLGSYNEQFF. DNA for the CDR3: TGTGCCACCAGCAGTTTTCTCGGGTCTTACAATGAGCAGTTCTTC.